These 27 T cell receptor beta chains share one sample of origin, sequenced in a study of blood T cells in healthy people across ages. Then a second PCR, running about 7 to 11 cycles, was carried out with a sample-barcoded 5' primer and a J-beta primer mix. TCRdb independently ran MiXCR on the 5' RACE reads; one entry per CDR3 protein. The table includes approximately 800,000 distinct CDR3 sequences, 20% to 30% detected once. The same specimen was also included in a second study, on T cells of mothers and their children.

The sequencing sample was made of blood. The receptors here all came from a boy between 5 and 17 years old in good health.

The V and J genes are TRBV29-1 and TRBJ1-2; D is uncertain. The CDR3 is 11 amino acids. In germline, CDR1 is SQVTM, CDR2 ANQGSEA. The CDR3 protein is CSSGSNYGYTF. For the CDR3, the DNA is TGCAGTAGTGGGAGTAACTATGGCTACACCTTC.

The gene calls are TRBV3-1 and TRBJ2-5; no reliable D call. The CDR3 consists of 14 residues. V was trimmed by 0 bases and J by 4 bases, leaving 9 bases between them. Germline CDR1 and CDR2: LGHDT and YNNKEL (reference sequence). DNA of the CDR3: TGTGCCAGCAGCCAAGATAACAGAGGAGAGACCCAGTACTTC. Translating gives CASSQDNRGETQYF.

This clonotype appeared once. One junction end disagrees with the germline gene, perhaps due to a read error. The chain has TRBV12-3 or TRBV12-4 and TRBJ1-3; D ambiguous. This CDR3 contains 14 residues. CDR3 amino acids: CASRIELSGNTIYF. CDR3 in DNA: TGCGCCAGCAGAATAGAGCTCTCTGGAAACACCATATATTTT.

The genes are TRBV6-5 and TRBJ1-5; D remains ambiguous. The length of the CDR3 is 16 residues. The germline V and J ends were trimmed by 2 bases and 0 bases, with 11 bases remaining between them. Germline V gene lookup returns CDR1 MNHEY and CDR2 SVGAGI. This CDR3 reads CASSYRAGFSNQPQHF. CDR3 nucleotides: TGTGCCAGCAGTTACCGGGCGGGGTTTAGCAATCAGCCCCAGCATTTT.

Remarks on this clonotype: Germline is not matched at one junction end, which may reflect a read error. The chain carries TRBV5-1 and TRBJ2-1, with 8 bases identical to TRBD2. CDR1 is SGHRS and CDR2 is YFSETQ in the germline V gene. The CDR3 spans 16 residues. The CDR3 reads CASSSGGAALTNGQFF. CDR3 nucleotides: TGCGCCAGCAGCTCCGGGGGGGCGGCCTTGACCAATGGGCAGTTCTTC.

This clonotype was counted between two and nine times. This chain joins TRBV28 and TRBJ2-5; 9 bases line up with TRBD1. Germline values: CDR1 MDHEN, CDR2 SYDVKM. V shed 6 bases, J shed 4 bases, and the junction held 6 bases outside the gene matches. The CDR3 is 14 amino acids. CDR3 in DNA: TGTGCCAGCAGCCAGAACAGGGGGCGAGAGACCCAGTACTTC. The encoded protein is CASSQNRGRETQYF.

For this clonotype: The germline gene is not matched at one end of the junction; a read error may be the cause. The V gene is TRBV3-1, the J gene TRBJ1-1; 8 positions match TRBD1. This CDR3 is 13 amino acids long. CDR1 and CDR2 (germline): LGHDT, YNNKEL (reference sequence). The CDR3 loop reads CTSSRQGSTEAFF. The CDR3 DNA is TGTACCAGCAGCCGACAGGGGAGTACTGAAGCTTTCTTT.

This sequence joins TRBV27 and TRBJ1-4; 9 bases align to TRBD1. Germline CDR1 is MNHEY and CDR2 is SMNVEV (reference sequence). After removal of 6 bases from V and 8 bases from J, the junction contained 4 bases not matched to a gene. The length of the CDR3 is 13 residues. In nucleotides, the CDR3 is TGTGCCAGCAGGGACAGGGGACCCGAAAAACTGTTTTTT. It codes for CASRDRGPEKLFF.

This sequence joins TRBV29-1 and TRBJ1-2; no definite D call. The CDR3 covers 13 residues. Germline values: CDR1 SQVTM, CDR2 ANQGSEA. Trimming pared 4 bases from V and 2 bases from J, leaving 11 bases between. CDR3 nucleotide sequence: TGCAGCGTTGCGGGCAGGTTCAACTATGGCTACACCTTC. Its protein is CSVAGRFNYGYTF.

This rearrangement joins TRBV10-2 to TRBJ2-6; D unresolved. V was cut by 5 bases and J by 12 bases, with 14 bases left in between. The CDR3 covers 13 residues. Germline assignment: CDR1 WSHSY and CDR2 SAAADI. Written as DNA, the CDR3 is TGCGCCAGCAGTCCCGGACGGAGCAGCGTCCTGACTTTC. This gives the protein CASSPGRSSVLTF.

The chain links TRBV27 to TRBJ2-7; 7 bases are shared with TRBD2. Germline values: CDR1 MNHEY, CDR2 SMNVEV (reference sequence). The V segment lost 0 bases and the J segment 0 bases; nucleotides outside the gene matches: 2. This CDR3 contains 15 residues. CDR3 nucleotides: TGTGCCAGCAGTTTATCAGGGGAGGGCTCCTACGAGCAGTACTTC. As protein: CASSLSGEGSYEQYF.

The rearrangement uses TRBV20-1 and TRBJ2-1, with 10 bases aligning to TRBD2. The ends lost 0 bases at V and 0 bases at J; junction bases unmatched: 2. In germline, CDR1 is DFQATT, CDR2 SNEGSKA (reference sequence). This CDR3 has 16 residues. The CDR3 DNA is TGCAGTGCTAGAGATCTAGCGGGGGTCTCCTACAATGAGCAGTTCTTC. Residues: CSARDLAGVSYNEQFF.

The rearrangement uses TRBV29-1 and TRBJ2-3; TRBD1 agrees at 8 bases. Germline values: CDR1 SQVTM, CDR2 ANQGSEA. V shed 6 bases, J shed 3 bases, and the junction held 8 bases outside the gene matches. The CDR3 is 14 amino acids. CDR3 nucleotide sequence: TGCAGCGTGGAGGACAGGGTCGTTACAGATACGCAGTATTTT. Protein sequence: CSVEDRVVTDTQYF.

The J gene is TRBJ1-2, the V gene TRBV30; perhaps TRBD1 as D (5 bases). Trimming removed 1 base from V and 7 bases from J, with 19 bases in between. CDR3 length equals 15 residues. Germline loops: CDR1 GTSNPN, CDR2 SVGIG (reference sequence). This chain's CDR3 is CAWSDLGLPVGGYTF. As DNA, the CDR3 is TGTGCCTGGAGTGATCTGGGACTGCCGGTCGGTGGCTACACCTTC.

The table lists this clonotype with a few counts. J is TRBJ2-3 and V is TRBV24-1, with 9 bases fitting TRBD2. This CDR3 contains 17 residues. J gave up 3 bases and V 3 bases, and 9 bases lay outside the gene matches. CDR1 and CDR2 (germline): KGHDR, SFDVKD. The CDR3 loop reads CATSDPPRAGGTDTQYF. The CDR3 DNA sequence: TGTGCCACCAGTGATCCACCCCGGGCGGGGGGGACAGATACGCAGTATTTT.

The chain uses TRBV10-3 and TRBJ2-3; 8 bases are a match to TRBD2. CDR1 is ENHRY, CDR2 SYGVKD, per germline. V was clipped by 6 bases and J by 3 bases; unmatched bases: 14. This CDR3 contains 17 residues. The CDR3 DNA reads as TGTGCCATCAGGGCCTTAGCGGGGAGGTGGAAAACAGATACGCAGTATTTT. It specifies CAIRALAGRWKTDTQYF.

The chain carries TRBV29-1 and TRBJ2-2, with D possibly TRBD2 on 6 matching bases. V was clipped by 7 bases and J by 4 bases, with 13 bases between them. The germline V gene has CDR1 SQVTM and CDR2 ANQGSEA. The CDR3 runs 13 residues. The CDR3 DNA follows: TGCAGCGGCGGAGGGCGTCGCACCGGGGAGCTGTTTTTT. This sequence encodes CSGGGRRTGELFF.

A few counts support this clonotype. The chain has TRBV7-6 and TRBJ2-2; D unresolved. The CDR3 is 16 amino acids. Trimming shortened V by 3 bases and J by 0 bases, and 11 bases separated the two germline ends. Per the germline V gene, CDR1 is SGHVS and CDR2 is FNYEAQ. DNA for the CDR3: TGTGCCAGCAGCTTTTCGCAGACCACGAACACCGGGGAGCTGTTTTTT. It translates to CASSFSQTTNTGELFF.

In its sample, this clonotype was seen a few times. The V call is TRBV9, the J call TRBJ2-5, with 7 bases aligning to TRBD1. Germline CDR1 reads SGDLS; CDR2 reads YYNGEE. This CDR3 region has 14 residues. The V and J ends lost 3 bases and 3 bases, in that order; junction bases with no gene match: 5. The CDR3 loop reads CASSESGTEETQYF. The CDR3 DNA sequence: TGTGCCAGCAGCGAGTCCGGGACAGAAGAGACCCAGTACTTC.

The chain has TRBV24-1 and TRBJ2-3, with D uncertain. The CDR3 length is 13 residues. Trimming took 9 bases from V and 2 from J, leaving 11 bases between them. Germline CDR1 KGHDR, CDR2 SFDVKD. The CDR3 sequence: CATAAAPTDTQYF. CDR3 nucleotides: TGTGCCACCGCGGCCGCCCCCACAGATACGCAGTATTTT.

This clonotype was detected a few times. The V gene is TRBV7-9, the J gene TRBJ1-4; D is unresolved. CDR1 and CDR2 (germline): SEHNR, FQNEAQ (reference sequence). CDR3 length equals 13 residues. V was pared by 1 base and J by 10 bases, with 10 bases between. CDR3 sequence (DNA): TGTGCCAGCAGCTTAGAGGCCCCGGGAAAACTGTTTTTT. Protein: CASSLEAPGKLFF.

J is TRBJ2-5 and V is TRBV30; no definite D call. This CDR3 has 13 residues. Germline V gives CDR1 GTSNPN, CDR2 SVGIG (reference sequence). The V and J ends lost 1 base and 2 bases respectively, with 8 bases between them. CDR3 nucleotide sequence: TGTGCCTGGAGTGGGGCGGATCAAGAGACCCAGTACTTC. Encoded protein: CAWSGADQETQYF.

This chain connects TRBV6-6 to TRBJ1-3; D call uncertain. CDR1 is MNHNY and CDR2 is SVGAGI in the germline V gene (reference sequence). Trimming took 4 bases from V and 2 from J, leaving 9 bases between them. This CDR3 comprises 14 residues. The CDR3 DNA sequence: TGTGCCAGCAGTTCCGGGCCAGCTGGAAACACCATATATTTT. Residues: CASSSGPAGNTIYF.

The sample holds a few counts of this clonotype. The chain recombines TRBV7-2 with TRBJ2-7; TRBD2 aligns across 10 bases. Germline loops: CDR1 SGHTA, CDR2 FQGNSA. The CDR3 sequence is 15 residues long. V gave up 5 bases and J gave up 5 bases; unmatched junction bases: 9. The CDR3 bases are TGTGCCAGCAGCCAACCACTAGCGGGGCTCGACGAGCAGTACTTC. Protein product: CASSQPLAGLDEQYF.

The chain employs TRBV10-3 and TRBJ1-2; 7 bases line up with TRBD1. CDR3 size: 14 residues. V trimming: 2 bases; J trimming: 6 bases; junction bases outside the gene matches: 6. CDR1 is ENHRY and CDR2 is SYGVKD in the germline V gene. The CDR3 region has the DNA TGTGCCATCAGTGAGCCCCTGACAGGGCATGGCTACACCTTC. Protein product: CAISEPLTGHGYTF.

This chain connects TRBV25-1 to TRBJ1-2; D gene ambiguous. Germline loops: CDR1 MGHDK, CDR2 SYGVNS. V lost 1 base, J lost 8 bases, and 11 bases lay in between. This CDR3 region has 13 residues. The CDR3 coding sequence is TGTGCCAGCAGTGAATCGGATGTTGCGGGCTACACCTTC. Its translation is CASSESDVAGYTF.

This clonotype was counted ten times or more. The chain employs TRBV29-1 and TRBJ2-2, with 8 bases matching TRBD1. V shed 4 bases, J shed 4 bases, and the junction held 11 bases outside the gene matches. This CDR3 is 16 amino acids long. Germline assignment: CDR1 SQVTM and CDR2 ANQGSEA. CDR3 region: CSVGYAGTGTTGELFF. The CDR3 DNA sequence: TGCAGCGTTGGCTACGCCGGGACAGGTACCACCGGGGAGCTGTTTTTT.